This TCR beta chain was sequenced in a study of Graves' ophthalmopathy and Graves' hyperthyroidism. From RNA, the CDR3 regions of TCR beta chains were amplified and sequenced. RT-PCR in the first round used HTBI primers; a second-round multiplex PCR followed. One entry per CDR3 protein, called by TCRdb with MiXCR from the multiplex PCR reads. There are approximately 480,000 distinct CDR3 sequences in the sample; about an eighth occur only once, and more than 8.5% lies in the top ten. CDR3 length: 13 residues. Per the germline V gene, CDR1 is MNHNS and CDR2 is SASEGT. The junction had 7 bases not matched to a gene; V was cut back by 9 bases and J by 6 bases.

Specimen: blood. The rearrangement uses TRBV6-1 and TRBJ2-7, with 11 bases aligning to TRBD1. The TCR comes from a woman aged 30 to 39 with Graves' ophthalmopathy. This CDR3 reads CASSGTGGREQYF. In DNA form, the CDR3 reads TGTGCCAGTAGCGGGACAGGGGGTCGCGAGCAGTACTTC.